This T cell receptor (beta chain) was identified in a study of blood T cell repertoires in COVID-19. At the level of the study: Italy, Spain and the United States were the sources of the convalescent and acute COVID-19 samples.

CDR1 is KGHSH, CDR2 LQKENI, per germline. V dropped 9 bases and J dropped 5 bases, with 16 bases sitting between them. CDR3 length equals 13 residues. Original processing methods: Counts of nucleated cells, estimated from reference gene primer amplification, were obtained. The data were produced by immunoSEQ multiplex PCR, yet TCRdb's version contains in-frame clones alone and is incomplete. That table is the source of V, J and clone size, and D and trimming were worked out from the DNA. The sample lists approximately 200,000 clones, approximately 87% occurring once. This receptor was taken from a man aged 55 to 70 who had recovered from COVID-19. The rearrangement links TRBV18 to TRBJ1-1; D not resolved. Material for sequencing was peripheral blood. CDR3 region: CASSNSPGTEAFF. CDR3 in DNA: TGTGCCAGTTCAAACAGTCCGGGGACTGAAGCTTTCTTT.